This paragraph covers one T cell receptor (beta chain) sequence. The V and J ends lost 3 bases and 1 base, in that order; junction bases with no gene match: 3. The CDR3 totals 14 residues. Germline lookup yields CDR1 SGHTA and CDR2 FQGNSA. This sample stems from a study of technical replicates of blood from a handful of donors. Profiled with immunoSEQ multiplex PCR; TCRdb holds only in-frame clones, not every one. The sample includes around 50,000 clones, around nine tenths seen only once; the top ten take about 3.7%. This TCR was recovered from a human donor in good health. Some clones in this sample may be carry-over from other donors' samples. V usage is TRBV7-2 and J usage is TRBJ2-7; 7 bases match TRBD2. The sequencing sample was made of PBMCs. The CDR3 is CASSFGGGSYEQYF. In DNA, the CDR3 is TGTGCCAGCAGCTTTGGGGGGGGGTCCTACGAGCAGTACTTC.